The 17 T cell receptor beta chains reported below all come from one sample, sequenced in a study of T cell responses to AZD1222 COVID-19 vaccine. Generated by immunoSEQ multiplex PCR, the TCRdb table keeps only in-frame clones and is missing some. The sample has roughly 130,000 clones; approximately 85% are singletons. The source was peripheral blood, collected on day 0 of AZD1222 vaccination. The receptors come from an adult in good health.

This chain links TRBV9 with TRBJ2-5, with 7 nucleotides matching TRBD1. After removal of 0 bases from V and 4 bases from J, the junction contained 6 bases not matched to a gene. The germline gives CDR1 SGDLS, CDR2 YYNGEE. The CDR3 totals 15 residues. CDR3 DNA sequence: TGTGCCAGCAGCGTAGCGACAGGGTCGGGAGAGACCCAGTACTTC. It is translated as CASSVATGSGETQYF.

The genes are TRBV18 and TRBJ2-1; 10 positions agree with TRBD2. V shed 2 bases, J shed 6 bases, and the junction held 4 bases outside the gene matches. Per germline, CDR1 KGHSH and CDR2 LQKENI. This CDR3 contains 15 residues. The CDR3 sequence: CASSPSSGGFNEQFF. Written as DNA, the CDR3 is TGTGCCAGCTCACCATCTAGCGGGGGTTTCAATGAGCAGTTCTTC.

The chain carries TRBV7-6 and TRBJ1-1; 8 positions match TRBD1. From germline, CDR1 is SGHVS and CDR2 FNYEAQ. There are 14 residues in the CDR3. V lost 3 bases and J lost 3; bases outside the gene matches: 3. The CDR3 coding sequence is TGTGCCAGCAGCTTGGGACAGGCATACACTGAAGCTTTCTTT. Translation gives CASSLGQAYTEAFF.

The V gene is TRBV16, the J gene TRBJ1-2, with 11 nucleotides matching TRBD1. V trimming: 4 bases; J trimming: 3 bases; junction bases outside the gene matches: 1. Germline V gene data show CDR1 as KGHSY and CDR2 as FQNENV. CDR3 size: 14 residues. The CDR3 DNA reads as TGTGCCAGCAGCCCGGGACAGGGGGACTATGGCTACACCTTC. It is translated as CASSPGQGDYGYTF. The complete variable domain, with remaining parts taken from reference TRBV16 and TRBJ1-2, reads GEEVAQTPKHLVRGEGQKAKLYCAPIKGHSYVFWYQQVLKNEFKFLISFQNENVFDETGMPKERFSAKCLPNSPCSLEIQATKLEDSAVYFCASSPGQGDYGYTFGSGTRLTVV.

This clone occurred a few times. The J gene is TRBJ1-1, the V gene TRBV5-1, with 8 positions matching TRBD1. The V segment lost 2 bases and the J segment 5 bases; nucleotides outside the gene matches: 8. CDR3 size: 15 residues. Germline V gene lookup returns CDR1 SGHRS and CDR2 YFSETQ. The CDR3: CASSFQGAGWTEAFF. CDR3 in DNA: TGCGCCAGCAGCTTCCAGGGGGCTGGGTGGACTGAAGCTTTCTTT.

The chain carries TRBV4-1 and TRBJ2-1, with D perhaps assigned TRBD1 or TRBD2 (6 bases each). V was clipped by 1 base and J by 1 base, with 17 bases between them. The length of the CDR3 is 18 residues. The germline gives CDR1 MGHRA, CDR2 YSYEKL. CDR3 loop: CASSQALRGGISYNEQFF. The CDR3 DNA sequence: TGCGCCAGCAGCCAAGCGCTTAGAGGGGGGATTTCCTACAATGAGCAGTTCTTC.

This clone was seen once. The chain joins TRBV28 to TRBJ1-5; 11 bases map to TRBD1. The CDR3 extends over 17 amino acids. J lost 1 base, V lost 6 bases, and 8 bases had no gene match. The germline gives CDR1 MDHEN, CDR2 SYDVKM. This chain's CDR3 is CASSRAGTGGSNQPQHF. The CDR3 DNA is TGTGCCAGCAGCCGGGCCGGGACAGGGGGAAGCAATCAGCCCCAGCATTTT.

This clone has just one count. The rearrangement joins TRBV7-2 to TRBJ1-6; no clear D. The CDR3 runs to 13 residues. The V end lost 1 base, the J end lost 13 bases, and 11 bases lay between the germline ends. The germline CDR1 and CDR2 sequences are SGHTA and FQGNSA. DNA of the CDR3: TGTGCCAGCAGCTTAGAGGTGTCCCGGCCCCTCCACTTT. Protein sequence: CASSLEVSRPLHF.

The genes are TRBV5-1 and TRBJ2-7; TRBD1 matches 9 bases. The germline gives CDR1 SGHRS, CDR2 YFSETQ. The CDR3 totals 15 residues. V shed 4 bases, J shed 5 bases, and the junction held 10 bases outside the gene matches. CDR3 loop: CASSPGDRDSHEQYF. The DNA of the CDR3 is TGCGCCAGCAGCCCGGGGGACAGGGATTCCCACGAGCAGTACTTC. Full variable domain (outside the CDR3, taken from reference TRBV5-1 and TRBJ2-7): KAGVTQTPRYLIKTRGQQVTLSCSPISGHRSVSWYQQTPGQGLQFLFEYFSETQRNKGNFPGRFSGRQFSNSRSEMNVSTLELGDSALYLCASSPGDRDSHEQYFGPGTRLTVT.

The chain combines TRBV27 with TRBJ1-4; D may be TRBD1 (5 bases). CDR3 length equals 15 residues. Germline-derived CDR1 and CDR2 are MNHEY and SMNVEV (reference sequence). Trimming removed 0 bases at V and 8 bases at J, with 13 bases between. The CDR3 region has the DNA TGTGCCAGCAGTTTATCGAAAGTCCGACAGGAAAAACTGTTTTTT. Translating it yields CASSLSKVRQEKLFF.

The chain carries TRBV5-6 and TRBJ2-3; 7 nucleotides line up with TRBD1. CDR1 and CDR2 (germline): SGHDT, YYEEEE. Trimming cost V 4 bases and J 2 bases; bases outside gene matches: 4. This CDR3 comprises 14 residues. The CDR3 DNA reads TGTGCCAGCAGCGAGACAGGGTCCACAGATACGCAGTATTTT. Its protein product is CASSETGSTDTQYF.

The V and J genes are TRBV3-1 (or the pseudogene TRBV3-2) and TRBJ1-2; D is unresolved. CDR3 length equals 16 residues. V was cut by 1 base and J by 7 bases, with 19 bases left in between. The V gene's germline CDR1 is LGHDT and CDR2 YNNKEL (reference sequence). CDR3 loop: CASSQAAGGPHGGYTF. CDR3 nucleotide sequence: TGTGCCAGCAGCCAAGCCGCCGGAGGCCCACATGGTGGCTACACCTTC.

This chain connects TRBV23-1 to TRBJ1-2; D is undetermined. TRBV23-1 is recorded as an ORF, its role being uncertain. The CDR3 runs 14 residues. V dropped 8 bases and J dropped 8 bases, with 21 bases sitting between them. The CDR3 DNA is TGCGCCAGCCCGGGCGGAGTCACGCAGAGAGGCTACACCTTC. The encoded protein is CASPGGVTQRGYTF.

The chain employs TRBV4-1 and TRBJ2-1; possibly TRBD1 or TRBD2 for D (5 bases each). The CDR3 length is 15 residues. Germline CDR1 is MGHRA and CDR2 is YSYEKL. The V and J ends lost 0 bases and 6 bases respectively, with 12 bases between them. CDR3 residues: CASSQDQSRGNEQFF. CDR3 DNA: TGCGCCAGCAGCCAAGATCAATCGAGGGGCAATGAGCAGTTCTTC.

The chain is built from TRBV5-4 and TRBJ1-2; TRBD1 aligns across 9 bases. V was clipped by 3 bases and J by 7 bases; unmatched bases: 13. Germline V gene sequence: CDR1 SGHNT, CDR2 YYREEE (reference sequence). This CDR3 has 16 amino acids. CDR3 bases: TGTGCCAGCAGCTCCCAAGGCGGACAGGGGATTGGTGGCTACACCTTC. Translating gives CASSSQGGQGIGGYTF.

The chain links TRBV19 to TRBJ1-4; 9 bases map to TRBD1. CDR3 length: 13 amino acids. CDR1 and CDR2 from the germline V gene are LNHDA and SQIVND (reference sequence). The ends lost 7 bases at V and 6 bases at J; junction bases unmatched: 3. CDR3 sequence: CASTGTGYEKLFF. In DNA, the CDR3 is TGTGCCAGTACCGGGACAGGGTATGAAAAACTGTTTTTT.

V and J are TRBV11-3 and TRBJ1-4; a possible D gene is TRBD1 (5 bases). CDR3 length: 14 residues. Germline V gene lookup returns CDR1 SGHNT and CDR2 YENEEA. V lost 1 base and J lost 10, with 13 bases in between. DNA of the CDR3: TGTGCCAGCAGCTTAGTAGAGGGGACGGCAAAACTGTTTTTT. Translated: CASSLVEGTAKLFF.